This T cell receptor beta chain appears in the sequencing data of a study of OX40 agonist ivuxolimab in advanced cancers. In the study overall: Administration of intravenous ivuxolimab to patients occurred every 2 weeks at 0.01 to 10 mg/kg. Participants averaged about 66 years of age (range 23 to 79) and were roughly 80% male.

Study conclusions and caveats: CD4+ and CD8+ blood T cells expanded clonally by week 6 at 0.1 to 3.0 mg/kg.

The assay was immunoSEQ multiplex PCR, and TCRdb's table has in-frame clones only and misses some. The profile shows around 80,000 clones, around nine tenths of them singletons. Only one count was recorded for this clone. Its target is unknown. Trimming removed 5 bases from V and 7 bases from J, with 15 bases in between. CDR3 length: 15 residues. Per germline, CDR1 SNHLY and CDR2 FYNNEI. This receptor was obtained from an adult with an advanced solid tumor such as melanoma, head and neck, liver or kidney cancer. Sample: CD4+ or CD8+ T cells sorted from blood, taken in a trial of the OX40 agonist ivuxolimab. This chain uses TRBV2 with TRBJ1-6; D call uncertain. CDR3 DNA: TGTGCCAGCAGTTTCGAAGGACGGCGAAATTCACCCCTCCACTTT. Translating gives CASSFEGRRNSPLHF.